This T cell receptor (beta chain) came from a study of T-cell reconstitution after alpha-beta-depleted transplantation in children. The authors prepared the TCRbeta library with unique molecular identifiers. TCRdb re-called the PCR reads through MiXCR, storing one row per CDR3 protein. Of roughly 350,000 distinct CDR3 sequences in the sample, 10% to 13% are singletons; the top ten hold roughly 2.5%. This clonotype was recorded at least ten times. The sequence came from a human donor who donated a stem cell graft to a child with acute lymphoblastic leukemia. The material was PBMCs from the stem cell graft donor, obtained from the stem cell graft.

CDR3 bases: TGCAGTGCTAGAGATCGACTAGCGGGAAACATTCAGTACTTC. Protein sequence: CSARDRLAGNIQYF. The chain links TRBV20-1 to TRBJ2-4, with 10 bases that match TRBD2. Trimming removed 0 bases from V and 6 bases from J; junction bases left unmatched: 2. Germline loops: CDR1 DFQATT, CDR2 SNEGSKA (reference sequence). The CDR3 contains 14 residues.